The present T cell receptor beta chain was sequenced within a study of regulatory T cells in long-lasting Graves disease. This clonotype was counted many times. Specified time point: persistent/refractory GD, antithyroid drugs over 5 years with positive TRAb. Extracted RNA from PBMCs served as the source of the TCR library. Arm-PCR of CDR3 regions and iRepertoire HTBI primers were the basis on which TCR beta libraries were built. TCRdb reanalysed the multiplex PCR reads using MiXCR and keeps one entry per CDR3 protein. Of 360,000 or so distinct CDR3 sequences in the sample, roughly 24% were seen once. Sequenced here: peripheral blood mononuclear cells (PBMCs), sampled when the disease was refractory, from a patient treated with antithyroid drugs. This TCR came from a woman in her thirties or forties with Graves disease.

CDR3 region: CASAIGPWETQYF. Here the CDR3 DNA reads TGTGCCAGCGCAATCGGCCCATGGGAGACCCAGTACTTC. V and J are TRBV27 and TRBJ2-5, with no clear D. The germline V gene encodes CDR1 MNHEY and CDR2 SMNVEV (reference sequence). V lost 8 bases, J lost 5 bases, and 15 bases lay in between. CDR3 size: 13 residues.